The 20 T cell receptor beta chains presented below share a single source sample, sequenced in a study of early stage breast cancer tumors. Clones were sequenced by immunoSEQ multiplex PCR, and TCRdb holds only the in-frame ones, with some missing. Here the sample spans about 1,600 clones, around 79% being singletons. The sample taken for sequencing was normal breast tissue next to the tumor. All receptors derive from a person between 65 and 79 years old with breast cancer.

The chain is built from TRBV30 and TRBJ1-6; maybe TRBD1 (6 bases). The CDR3 totals 13 residues. Germline V gives CDR1 GTSNPN, CDR2 SVGIG (reference sequence). V was clipped by 3 bases and J by 9 bases, with 12 bases between them. CDR3 in amino acids: CAWRDQGTSPLHF. The CDR3 DNA follows: TGTGCCTGGAGGGATCAGGGGACTTCACCCCTCCACTTT.

This chain uses TRBV9 with TRBJ2-5, with 8 nucleotides matching TRBD2. The ends lost 0 bases at V and 2 bases at J; junction bases unmatched: 6. CDR3 length: 16 amino acids. Per the germline V gene, CDR1 is SGDLS and CDR2 is YYNGEE. The CDR3 sequence: CASSVGNGGGQETQYF. CDR3 DNA sequence: TGTGCCAGCAGCGTAGGAAACGGGGGGGGACAAGAGACCCAGTACTTC.

The rearrangement joins TRBV6-1 to TRBJ1-1; D remains unclear. The CDR3 covers 17 residues. V was clipped by 2 bases and J by 0 bases, with 16 bases between them. Germline CDR1 is MNHNS and CDR2 is SASEGT. The DNA of the CDR3 is TGTGCCAGCAGTGAACCCGGGATATCGAGGCTGAACACTGAAGCTTTCTTT. It yields the protein CASSEPGISRLNTEAFF.

V and J are TRBV7-8 and TRBJ1-1; D is perhaps TRBD1 (6 bases). Per germline, CDR1 SGHVS and CDR2 FQNEAQ. This CDR3 has 16 residues. V lost 5 bases, J lost 1 base, and 17 bases lay in between. The chain's CDR3 is CASSPDGGRKNTEAFF. CDR3 nucleotide sequence: TGTGCCAGCAGCCCCGACGGGGGGCGAAAGAACACTGAAGCTTTCTTT. Variable domain in full (rest from reference TRBV7-8 and TRBJ1-1): GAGVSQSPRYKVAKRGQDVALRCDPISGHVSLFWYQQALGQGPEFLTYFQNEAQLDKSGLPSDRFFAERPEGSVSTLKIQRTQQEDSAVYLCASSPDGGRKNTEAFFGQGTRLTVV.

This clone was seen a few times. CDR3 in DNA: TGTGCCAGCAGCTTTTGGACAGGGGTTACTGAAGCTTTCTTT. It codes for CASSFWTGVTEAFF. The rearrangement uses TRBV5-4 and TRBJ1-1; 9 bases are a match to TRBD1. The CDR3 runs to 14 residues. V was clipped by 2 bases and J by 5 bases; unmatched bases: 4. Looked up from germline, CDR1 is SGHNT and CDR2 is YYREEE (reference sequence).

This clone has a single count. The chain combines TRBV10-3 with TRBJ2-1, with 15 bases fitting TRBD2. This CDR3 comprises 16 residues. The germline CDR1 and CDR2 sequences are ENHRY and SYGVKD. V was pared by 4 bases and J by 5 bases, with 3 bases of the junction left unmatched. Written as DNA, the CDR3 is TGTGCCATCAGTGGGACTAGCGGGGGGGAGGACAATGAGCAGTTCTTC. Amino acid sequence: CAISGTSGGEDNEQFF.

The chain recombines TRBV6-6 with TRBJ1-2; TRBD1 matches at 9 bases. J lost 6 bases, V lost 8 bases, and 7 bases had no gene match. The CDR3 is 13 amino acids. Germline CDR1 and CDR2: MNHNY and SVGAGI (reference sequence). The CDR3, as DNA: TGTGCCAGCTCCGGGGGACAGGGTAATGGCTACACCTTC. As protein: CASSGGQGNGYTF.

The chain links TRBV4-2 to TRBJ1-1; D may be TRBD1 (5 bases). The length of the CDR3 is 15 residues. Germline V lookup: CDR1 LGHNA, CDR2 YNFKEQ. Trimming shortened V by 0 bases and J by 7 bases, and 15 bases separated the two germline ends. This chain's CDR3 is CASSQEVLQADEAFF. CDR3 DNA sequence: TGTGCCAGCAGCCAAGAAGTTCTACAGGCGGATGAAGCTTTCTTT.

The table lists this clone with a few counts. The chain couples TRBV20-1 to TRBJ1-1; 9 positions match TRBD1. V lost 6 bases, J lost 10 bases, and 6 bases stayed unmatched. Germline CDR1 DFQATT, CDR2 SNEGSKA (reference sequence). The CDR3 totals 11 residues. The CDR3 DNA is TGCAGTGCCAGACAGGGGGTCATAGCTTTCTTT. Protein sequence: CSARQGVIAFF.

The V gene is TRBV23-1, the J gene TRBJ2-7; 9 nucleotides align to TRBD2. TRBV23-1 carries the ORF label, with uncertain function. V shed 3 bases, J shed 3 bases, and the junction held 6 bases outside the gene matches. The CDR3 is 15 residues long. In DNA form, the CDR3 reads TGCGCCAGCAGTCAGGTTACTAGCGGGCACTACGAGCAGTACTTC. This translates into CASSQVTSGHYEQYF.

This clone was recorded a few times. CDR3 residues: CASSLWTLLFTDTQYF. For the CDR3, the DNA is TGTGCCAGCAGCTTATGGACACTACTCTTCACAGATACGCAGTATTTT. The chain recombines TRBV7-8 with TRBJ2-3, with D perhaps TRBD1 (5 bases). Germline V gene data show CDR1 as SGHVS and CDR2 as FQNEAQ. Trimming cost V 2 bases and J 2 bases, with 14 bases left between them. The CDR3 is 16 amino acids.

This sequence joins TRBV7-8 and TRBJ1-5; D is ambiguous. The CDR3 extends over 15 amino acids. V lost 5 bases and J lost 3, with 14 bases in between. The germline gives CDR1 SGHVS, CDR2 FQNEAQ. The CDR3 DNA reads as TGTGCCAGCAGCCCCCGTCACAGAAACAATCAGCCCCAGCATTTT. Its protein is CASSPRHRNNQPQHF.

This sequence joins TRBV4-1 and TRBJ1-2; 7 positions agree with TRBD1. Trimming removed 0 bases from V and 4 bases from J; junction bases left unmatched: 11. The CDR3 is 17 residues long. The germline CDR1 and CDR2 sequences are MGHRA and YSYEKL. CDR3 amino acids: CASSQDSTGARFYGYTF. In DNA form, the CDR3 reads TGCGCCAGCAGCCAAGATAGCACAGGGGCTCGATTCTATGGCTACACCTTC.

This rearrangement joins TRBV30 to TRBJ2-7, with D possibly matching TRBD2 (7 bases). Trimming left V 1 base short and J 7 bases short, with 17 bases between. Germline V lookup: CDR1 GTSNPN, CDR2 SVGIG (reference sequence). This CDR3 spans 14 amino acids. CDR3 in DNA: TGTGCCTGGAGTGCCCTTGGGGGGGCTGGAGAGCAGTACTTC. It yields the protein CAWSALGGAGEQYF.

The chain couples TRBV7-3 to TRBJ2-7; a weak D match, TRBD1 (5 bases). Trimming took off 5 bases at V and 6 bases at J, with 14 bases between the two ends. Germline CDR1 SGHTA, CDR2 FQGTGA. CDR3 length: 13 amino acids. CDR3: CASSRTAGREQYF. Written as DNA, the CDR3 is TGTGCCAGCAGCCGTACAGCAGGGCGCGAGCAGTACTTC. The whole variable domain, remainder taken from reference TRBV7-3 and TRBJ2-7, is GAGVSQTPSNKVTEKGKYVELRCDPISGHTALYWYRQSLGQGPEFLIYFQGTGAADDSGLPNDRFFAVRPEGSVSTLKIQRTERGDSAVYLCASSRTAGREQYFGPGTRLTVT.

The rearrangement joins TRBV4-2 to TRBJ2-6; D uncertain. This CDR3 has 16 amino acids. Germline V gene data show CDR1 as LGHNA and CDR2 as YNFKEQ. V lost 0 bases to trimming and J lost 0 bases, with 6 bases between them. The CDR3 region has the DNA TGTGCCAGCAGCCAAGATCTGTACTCTGGGGCCAACGTCCTGACTTTC. Translated: CASSQDLYSGANVLTF.

The chain uses TRBV4-1 and TRBJ2-7; 10 nucleotides line up with TRBD1. Unmatched junction bases numbered 4, after V lost 0 bases and J lost 2 bases. CDR1 is MGHRA and CDR2 is YSYEKL in the germline V gene. This CDR3 has 16 amino acids. CDR3 loop: CASSQDLGTGAYEQYF. The DNA for the CDR3 is TGCGCCAGCAGCCAAGATCTCGGGACAGGGGCCTACGAGCAGTACTTC.

The rearrangement links TRBV6-4 to TRBJ1-5; the D gene is possibly TRBD1 (6 bases). This CDR3 region has 15 residues. The germline gives CDR1 MRHNA, CDR2 SNTAGT. The V end lost 8 bases, the J end lost 4 bases, and 18 bases lay between the germline ends. The CDR3: CASSQDSRSNQPQHF. The CDR3 DNA follows: TGTGCCAGCTCCCAGGACAGCCGATCGAATCAGCCCCAGCATTTT.

This clone rates as large. The chain couples TRBV4-1 to TRBJ1-4, with TRBD1 identical over 10 bases. The J segment lost 1 base and the V segment lost 4 bases, leaving 6 bases of the junction unmatched. From germline, CDR1 is MGHRA and CDR2 YSYEKL. CDR3 length equals 17 residues. Here the CDR3 DNA reads TGCGCCAGCAGCCCCGGGACAGGGGTTCGAACTAATGAAAAACTGTTTTTT. Its translation is CASSPGTGVRTNEKLFF.

This chain joins TRBV18 and TRBJ1-1; unclear D gene. CDR3 length: 13 residues. Germline V gives CDR1 KGHSH, CDR2 LQKENI. The V end lost 2 bases, the J end lost 1 base, and 5 bases lay between the germline ends. The CDR3 protein is CASSPSGNTEAFF. CDR3 DNA sequence: TGTGCCAGCTCACCATCGGGGAACACTGAAGCTTTCTTT.